Sequencing of this T cell receptor beta chain was carried out in a study of cytomegalovirus exposure and HLA in healthy donors. Study-wide results and caveats: A highly shared variant cluster was judged a likely technical artifact. Among donors in an Asian-associated ancestry cluster, a later analysis reportedly found fewer N-insertions than the approximately 700-donor mean. There were some 150 TCR beta chains listed as cytomegalovirus-associated.

The PCR had 60 Vbeta and 13 Jbeta primers. This table comes from immunoSEQ multiplex PCR, and its TCRdb copy is limited to in-frame clones, with some not included. The data show 100,000 or so clones, roughly 69% seen once. Comments on this clone: The antigen remains undetermined.

This CDR3 spans 14 amino acids. Germline assignment: CDR1 SGHAT and CDR2 FQNNGV. Deletions cut 5 bases from V and 1 base from J, with 9 bases between. The source material was PBMCs. The genes are TRBV11-2 and TRBJ1-3; tentative D call: TRBD1 (5 bases). The TCR sequence derives from a man younger than 40 in good health and CMV-seropositive. CDR3 in amino acids: CASSRRQSGNTIYF. Here the CDR3 DNA reads TGTGCCAGCAGCCGACGACAGTCTGGAAACACCATATATTTT.